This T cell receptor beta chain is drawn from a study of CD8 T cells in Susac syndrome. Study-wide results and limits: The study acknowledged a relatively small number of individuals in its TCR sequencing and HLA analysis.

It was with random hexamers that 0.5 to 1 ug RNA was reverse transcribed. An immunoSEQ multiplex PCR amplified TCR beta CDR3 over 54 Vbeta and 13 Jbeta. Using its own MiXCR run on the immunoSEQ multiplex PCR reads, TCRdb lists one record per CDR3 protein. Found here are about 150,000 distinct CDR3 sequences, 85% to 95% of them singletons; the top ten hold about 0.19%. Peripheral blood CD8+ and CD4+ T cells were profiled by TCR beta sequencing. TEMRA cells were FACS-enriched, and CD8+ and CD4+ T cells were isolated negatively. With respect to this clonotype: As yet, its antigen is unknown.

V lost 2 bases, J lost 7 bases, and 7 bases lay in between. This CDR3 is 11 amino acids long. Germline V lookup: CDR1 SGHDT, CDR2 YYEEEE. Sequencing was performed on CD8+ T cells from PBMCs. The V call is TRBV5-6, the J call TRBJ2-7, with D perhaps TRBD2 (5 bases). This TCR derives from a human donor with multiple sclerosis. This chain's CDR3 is CASSLAAEQYF. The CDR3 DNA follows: TGTGCCAGCAGCTTAGCGGCAGAGCAGTACTTC.